The subject of this entry is one TCR beta chain. The germline CDR1 and CDR2 sequences are SGDLS and YYNGEE. This CDR3 is 15 amino acids long. The V and J ends lost 0 bases and 8 bases, in that order; junction bases with no gene match: 4. The data derive from a study of control samples from healthy donors and cancer patients. The repertoire was sequenced with immunoSEQ multiplex PCR; TCRdb's copy has only in-frame clones and lacks some. The profile shows tens of thousands of clones, 90% to 95% of them singletons. Material: blood. The gene calls are TRBV9 and TRBJ1-6; 8 positions match TRBD1. The source of this sequence is a man aged 25 to 40 in good health. CDR3 in DNA: TGTGCCAGCAGCGTAGGACAGGGGCAGGATTCACCCCTCCACTTT. This codes for CASSVGQGQDSPLHF.